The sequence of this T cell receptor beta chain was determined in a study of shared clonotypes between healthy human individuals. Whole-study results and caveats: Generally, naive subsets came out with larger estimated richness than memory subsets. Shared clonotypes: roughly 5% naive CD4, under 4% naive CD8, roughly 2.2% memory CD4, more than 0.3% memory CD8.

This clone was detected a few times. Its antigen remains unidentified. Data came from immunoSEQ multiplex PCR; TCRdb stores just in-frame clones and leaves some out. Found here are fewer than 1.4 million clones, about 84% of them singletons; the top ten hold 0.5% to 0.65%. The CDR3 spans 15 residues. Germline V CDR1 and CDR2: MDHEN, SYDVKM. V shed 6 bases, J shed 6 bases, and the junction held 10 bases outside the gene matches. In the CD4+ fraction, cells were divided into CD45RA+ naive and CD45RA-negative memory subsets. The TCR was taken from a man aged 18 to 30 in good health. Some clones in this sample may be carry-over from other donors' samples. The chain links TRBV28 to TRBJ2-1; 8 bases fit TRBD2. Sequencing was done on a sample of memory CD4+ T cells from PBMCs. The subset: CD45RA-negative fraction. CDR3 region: CASSPRQRGINEQFF. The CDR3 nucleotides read TGTGCCAGCAGCCCCCGACAGCGGGGGATCAATGAGCAGTTCTTC.